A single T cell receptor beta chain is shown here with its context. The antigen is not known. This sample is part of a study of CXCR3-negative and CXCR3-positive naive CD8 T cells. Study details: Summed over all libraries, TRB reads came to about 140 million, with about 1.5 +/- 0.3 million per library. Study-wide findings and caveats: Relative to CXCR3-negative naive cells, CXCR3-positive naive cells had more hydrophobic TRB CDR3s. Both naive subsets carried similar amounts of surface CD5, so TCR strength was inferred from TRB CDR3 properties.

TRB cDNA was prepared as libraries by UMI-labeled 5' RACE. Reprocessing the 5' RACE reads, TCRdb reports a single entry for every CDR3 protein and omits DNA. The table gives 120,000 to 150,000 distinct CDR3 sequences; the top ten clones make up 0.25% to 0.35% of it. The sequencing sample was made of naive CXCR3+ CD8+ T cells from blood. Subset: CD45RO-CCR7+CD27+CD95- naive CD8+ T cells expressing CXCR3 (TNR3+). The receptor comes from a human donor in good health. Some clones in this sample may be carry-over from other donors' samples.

The chain's CDR3 is CAWNGVAGATNEQFF. The chain joins TRBV30 to TRBJ2-1; TCRdb selects TRBD2, and the lack of DNA leaves this call unchecked. Per the germline V gene, CDR1 is GTSNPN and CDR2 is SVGIG (reference sequence). The CDR3 sequence is 15 residues long.